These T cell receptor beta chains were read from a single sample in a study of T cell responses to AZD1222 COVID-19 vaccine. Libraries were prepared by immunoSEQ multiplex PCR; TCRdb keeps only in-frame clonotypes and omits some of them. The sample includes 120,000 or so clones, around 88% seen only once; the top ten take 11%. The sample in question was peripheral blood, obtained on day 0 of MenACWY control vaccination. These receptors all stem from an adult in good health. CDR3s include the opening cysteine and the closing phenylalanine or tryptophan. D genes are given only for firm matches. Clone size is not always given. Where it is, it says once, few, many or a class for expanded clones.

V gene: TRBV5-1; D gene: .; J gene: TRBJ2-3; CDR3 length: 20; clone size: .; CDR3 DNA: TGCGCCAGCAGCCGTAGTCTGGGGGTGGCCCCTCTGGCCCTCGACGATACGCAGTATTTT; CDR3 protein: CASSRSLGVAPLALDDTQYF
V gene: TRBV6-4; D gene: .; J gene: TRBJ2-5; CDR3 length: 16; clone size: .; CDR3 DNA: TGTGCCAGCAGTGATGGGAGCGGGCAGGGCCCAGAGACCCAGTACTTC; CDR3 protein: CASSDGSGQGPETQYF
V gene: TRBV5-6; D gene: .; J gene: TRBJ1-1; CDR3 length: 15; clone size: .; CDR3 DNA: TGTGCCAGCAGCTTGATTTCGGCTGGGAACACTGAAGCTTTCTTT; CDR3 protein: CASSLISAGNTEAFF
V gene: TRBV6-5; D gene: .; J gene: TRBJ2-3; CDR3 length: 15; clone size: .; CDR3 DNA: TGTGCCAGCACCACTAGCCTCAGAGGTACAGATACGCAGTATTTT; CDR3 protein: CASTTSLRGTDTQYF
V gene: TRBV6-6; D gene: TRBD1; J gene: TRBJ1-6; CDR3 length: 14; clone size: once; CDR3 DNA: TGTGCCAGCAGCTACGGACAGGGAGGATCACCCCTCCACTTT; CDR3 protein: CASSYGQGGSPLHF
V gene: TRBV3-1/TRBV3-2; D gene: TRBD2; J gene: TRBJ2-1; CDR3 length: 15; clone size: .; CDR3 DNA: TGTGCCAGCAGCCGAGCGGGATTGGCTGAGAATGAGCAGTTCTTC; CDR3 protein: CASSRAGLAENEQFF
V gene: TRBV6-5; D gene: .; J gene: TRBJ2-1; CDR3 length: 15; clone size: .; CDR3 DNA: TGTGCCAGCAGCCTTGGGCAGCTCTCCTACAATGAGCAGTTCTTC; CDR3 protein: CASSLGQLSYNEQFF
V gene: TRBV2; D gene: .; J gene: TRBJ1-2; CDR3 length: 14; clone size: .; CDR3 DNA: TGTGCCAGCAGTGAAATGCAGGCGTTATATGGCTACACCTTC; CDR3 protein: CASSEMQALYGYTF
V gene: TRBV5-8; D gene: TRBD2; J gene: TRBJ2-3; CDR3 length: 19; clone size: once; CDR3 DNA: TGTGCCAGCCCCCGAGTGTGGGGTAGCGGGAGCCGAAGCACAGATACGCAGTATTTT; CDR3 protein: CASPRVWGSGSRSTDTQYF
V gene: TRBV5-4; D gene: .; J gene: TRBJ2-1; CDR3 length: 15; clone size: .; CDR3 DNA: TGTGCCAGCAGCTTGACTGCAGGCTCCTACAATGAGCAGTTCTTC; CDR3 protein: CASSLTAGSYNEQFF
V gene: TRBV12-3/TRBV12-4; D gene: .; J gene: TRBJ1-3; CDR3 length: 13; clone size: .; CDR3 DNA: TGTGCCAGCTGGGGGGGCTCTGGAAACACCATATATTTT; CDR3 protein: CASWGGSGNTIYF
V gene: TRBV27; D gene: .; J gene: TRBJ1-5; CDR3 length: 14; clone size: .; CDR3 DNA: TGTGCCAGCAGTTTATCATCCTCCTATCAGCCCCAGCATTTT; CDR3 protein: CASSLSSSYQPQHF
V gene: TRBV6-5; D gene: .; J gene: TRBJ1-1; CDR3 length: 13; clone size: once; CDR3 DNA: TGTGCCAGCAGTTACTCGGGGGGCACTGAAGCTTTCTTT; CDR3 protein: CASSYSGGTEAFF
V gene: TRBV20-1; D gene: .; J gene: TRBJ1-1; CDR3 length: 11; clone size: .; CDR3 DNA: TGCAGTGGGACACCGAACACTGAAGCTTTCTTT; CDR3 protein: CSGTPNTEAFF
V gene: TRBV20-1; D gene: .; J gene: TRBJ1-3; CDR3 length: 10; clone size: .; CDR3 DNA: TGCAGTGCAGTTGGAAACACCATATATTTT; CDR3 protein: CSAVGNTIYF
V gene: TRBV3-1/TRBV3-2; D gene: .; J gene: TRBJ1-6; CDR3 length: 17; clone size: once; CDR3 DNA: TGTGCCAGCAGTAGGTATCTCTCGGGCAGGGAGCATTCACCCCTCCACTTT; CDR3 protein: CASSRYLSGREHSPLHF
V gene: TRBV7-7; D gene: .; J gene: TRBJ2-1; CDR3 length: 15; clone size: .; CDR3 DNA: TGTGCCAGCAGCTCAGTGGCGGGCCCACACAATGAGCAGTTCTTC; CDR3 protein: CASSSVAGPHNEQFF
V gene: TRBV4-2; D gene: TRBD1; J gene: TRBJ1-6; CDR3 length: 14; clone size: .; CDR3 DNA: TGTGCCAGCAGCCGAGAGACAGGGAATTCACCCCTCCACTTT; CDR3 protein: CASSRETGNSPLHF
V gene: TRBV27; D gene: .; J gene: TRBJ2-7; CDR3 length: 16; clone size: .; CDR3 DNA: TGTGCCAGCAGTTTACCCTTTCAGGACAGCGGTTACGAGCAGTACTTC; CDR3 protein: CASSLPFQDSGYEQYF
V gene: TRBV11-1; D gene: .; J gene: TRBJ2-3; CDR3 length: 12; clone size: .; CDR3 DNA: TGTGCCAGCGCTTCACTAGACCATACGCAGTATTTT; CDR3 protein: CASASLDHTQYF
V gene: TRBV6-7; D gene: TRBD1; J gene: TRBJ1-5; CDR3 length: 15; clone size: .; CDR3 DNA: TGTGCCAGCAGTACGGACAGGGACGTCAATCAGCCCCAGCATTTT; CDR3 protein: CASSTDRDVNQPQHF
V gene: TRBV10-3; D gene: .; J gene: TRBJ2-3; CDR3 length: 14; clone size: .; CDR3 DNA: TGTGCCATCAGTGAACCCTCCAGCACAGATACGCAGTATTTT; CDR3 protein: CAISEPSSTDTQYF
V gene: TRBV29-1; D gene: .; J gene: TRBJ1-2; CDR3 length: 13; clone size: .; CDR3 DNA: TGCAGCGTTGAAGATGCGGGGATGGAGGGCTACACCTTC; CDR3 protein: CSVEDAGMEGYTF
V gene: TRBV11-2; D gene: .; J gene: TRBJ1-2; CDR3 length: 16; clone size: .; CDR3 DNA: TGTGCCAGCAGCTTACTTGTCGGGGGAGACTACGATGGCTACACCTTC; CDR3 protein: CASSLLVGGDYDGYTF
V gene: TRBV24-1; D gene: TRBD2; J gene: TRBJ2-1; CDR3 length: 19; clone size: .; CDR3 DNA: TGTGCCACCAGTGATTTGCCCCGGGGTAGCGGGAGAAGGGGCAATGAGCAGTTCTTC; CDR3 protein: CATSDLPRGSGRRGNEQFF
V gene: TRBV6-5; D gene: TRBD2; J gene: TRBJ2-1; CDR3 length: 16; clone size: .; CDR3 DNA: TGTGCCAGCAGTTACTCGTTGGCTAGCGGGAGCCACTTTCTGTTCTTC; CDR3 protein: CASSYSLASGSHFLFF
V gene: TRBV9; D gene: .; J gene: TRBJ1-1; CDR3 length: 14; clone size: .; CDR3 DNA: TGTGCCAGCAGCGTAGAGGCAGGAAAGGCTGAAGCTTTCTTT; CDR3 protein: CASSVEAGKAEAFF
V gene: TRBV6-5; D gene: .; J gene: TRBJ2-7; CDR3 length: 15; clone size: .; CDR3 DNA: TGTGCCAGCAGTTATGGGGGAGCTGGAAAAAACGAGCAGTACTTC; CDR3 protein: CASSYGGAGKNEQYF
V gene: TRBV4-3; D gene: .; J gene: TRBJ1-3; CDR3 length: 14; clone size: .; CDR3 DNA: TGCGCCAGCAGCGCAGGGACGGGCGGAAACACCATATATTTT; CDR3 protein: CASSAGTGGNTIYF
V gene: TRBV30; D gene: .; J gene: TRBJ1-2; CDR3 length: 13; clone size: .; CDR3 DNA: TGTGCCTGGAGTGGGACCCACGGGGAAGGCTACACCTTC; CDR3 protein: CAWSGTHGEGYTF
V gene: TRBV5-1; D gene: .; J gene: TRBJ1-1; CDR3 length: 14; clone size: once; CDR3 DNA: TGCGCCAGCAGCTTGGGCAGACTGAACACTGAAGCTTTCTTT; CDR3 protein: CASSLGRLNTEAFF
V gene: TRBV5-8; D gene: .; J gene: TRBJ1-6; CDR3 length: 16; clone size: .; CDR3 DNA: TGTGCCAGCAGCAGTGGAAATGGGAGAACAAATTCACCCCTCCACTTT; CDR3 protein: CASSSGNGRTNSPLHF
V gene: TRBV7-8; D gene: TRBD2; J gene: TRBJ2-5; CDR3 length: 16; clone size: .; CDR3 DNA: TGTGCCAGCAGCTTACTGGCTAGCGGGAGACAAGAGACCCAGTACTTC; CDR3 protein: CASSLLASGRQETQYF
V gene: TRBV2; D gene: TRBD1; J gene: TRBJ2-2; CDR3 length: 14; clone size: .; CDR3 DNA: TGTGCCAGCAGACCAGGGACAGAAATCGGGGAGCTGTTTTTT; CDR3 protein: CASRPGTEIGELFF
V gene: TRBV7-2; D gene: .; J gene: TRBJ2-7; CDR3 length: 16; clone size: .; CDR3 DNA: TGTGCCAGCAGCCCATGGCGAGGTCTGGATACCTACGAGCAGTACTTC; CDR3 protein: CASSPWRGLDTYEQYF
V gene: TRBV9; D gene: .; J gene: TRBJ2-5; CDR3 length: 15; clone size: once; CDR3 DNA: TGTGCCAGCAGCGTAGGGTCTAGCCGTTTGCAGACCCAGTACTTC; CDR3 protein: CASSVGSSRLQTQYF
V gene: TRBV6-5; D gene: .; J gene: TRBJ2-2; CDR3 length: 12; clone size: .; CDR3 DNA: TGTGCCAGCTCCAGGGACACCGGGGAGCTGTTTTTT; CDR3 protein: CASSRDTGELFF
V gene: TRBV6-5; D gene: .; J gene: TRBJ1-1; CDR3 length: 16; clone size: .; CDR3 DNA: TGTGCCAGCAGTTACCGGGGGGACCCCCCGAACACTGAAGCTTTCTTT; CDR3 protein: CASSYRGDPPNTEAFF
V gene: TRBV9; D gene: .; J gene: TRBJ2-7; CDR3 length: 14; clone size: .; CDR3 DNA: TGTGCCAGCAGCGTAGGCCCGGTTACCTACGAGCAGTACTTC; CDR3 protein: CASSVGPVTYEQYF
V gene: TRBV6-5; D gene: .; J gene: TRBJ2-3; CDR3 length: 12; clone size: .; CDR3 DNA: TGTGCCAGCAGGCCAGACACCTATACGCAGTATTTT; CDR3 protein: CASRPDTYTQYF
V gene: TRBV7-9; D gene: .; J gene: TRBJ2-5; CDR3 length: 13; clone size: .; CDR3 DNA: TGTGCCAGCAGCCAACAGGTGGAAGAGACCCAGTACTTC; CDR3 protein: CASSQQVEETQYF
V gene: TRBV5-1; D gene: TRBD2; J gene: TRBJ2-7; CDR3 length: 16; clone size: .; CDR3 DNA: TGCGCCAGCAGCTTGGCACTAGCGAGAACCTCCTACGAGCAGTACTTC; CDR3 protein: CASSLALARTSYEQYF
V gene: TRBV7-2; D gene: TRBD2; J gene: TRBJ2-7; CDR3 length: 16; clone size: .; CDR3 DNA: TGTGCCAGCAGCATCCTCAGTAGCGGGAGTGGGGTTGAGCAGTACTTC; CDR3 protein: CASSILSSGSGVEQYF
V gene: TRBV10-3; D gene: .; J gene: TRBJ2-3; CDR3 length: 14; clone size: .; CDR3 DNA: TGTGCCATCAGTGAGTCTGGACCCTCGGATACGCAGTATTTT; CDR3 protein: CAISESGPSDTQYF
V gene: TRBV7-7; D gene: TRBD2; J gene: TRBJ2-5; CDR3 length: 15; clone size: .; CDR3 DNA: TGTGCCAGCAGCTACGGGACTAGCGGACAAGAGACCCAGTACTTC; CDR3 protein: CASSYGTSGQETQYF
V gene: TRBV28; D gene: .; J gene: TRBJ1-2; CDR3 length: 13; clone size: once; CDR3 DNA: TGTGCCAGCAGCTCCGGGACAACCTATGGCTACACCTTC; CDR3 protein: CASSSGTTYGYTF
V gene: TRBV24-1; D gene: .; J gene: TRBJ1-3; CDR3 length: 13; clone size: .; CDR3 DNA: TGTGCCACCAGTGACGAGGGAGAAAACACCATATATTTT; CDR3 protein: CATSDEGENTIYF
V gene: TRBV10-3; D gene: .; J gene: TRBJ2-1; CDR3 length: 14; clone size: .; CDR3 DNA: TGTGCCATCAGCTCGTACCCGGACTACAATGAGCAGTTCTTC; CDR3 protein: CAISSYPDYNEQFF
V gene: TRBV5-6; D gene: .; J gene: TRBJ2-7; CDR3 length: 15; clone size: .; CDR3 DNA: TGTGCCAGCAGCTCGACCGGGACCAACCTCTACGAGCAGTACTTC; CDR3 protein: CASSSTGTNLYEQYF
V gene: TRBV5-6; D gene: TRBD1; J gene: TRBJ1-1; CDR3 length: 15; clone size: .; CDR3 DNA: TGTGCCAGCAGCTCGTTAGGGACAGGTCGCACTGAAGCTTTCTTT; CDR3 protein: CASSSLGTGRTEAFF
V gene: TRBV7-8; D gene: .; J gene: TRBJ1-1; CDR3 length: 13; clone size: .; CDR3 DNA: TGTGCCAGCAGCCCCCAGGCGAACACTGAAGCTTTCTTT; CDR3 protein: CASSPQANTEAFF
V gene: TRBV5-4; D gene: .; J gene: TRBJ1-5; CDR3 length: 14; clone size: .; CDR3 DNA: TGTGCCAGCAGCCTGCAAGGGGTGCGACAGCCCCAGCATTTT; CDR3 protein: CASSLQGVRQPQHF
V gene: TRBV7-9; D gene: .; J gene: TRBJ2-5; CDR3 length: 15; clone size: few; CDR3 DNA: TGTGCCAGCAGCTTAGTGACAGTGGGGAAAGAGACCCAGTACTTC; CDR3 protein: CASSLVTVGKETQYF
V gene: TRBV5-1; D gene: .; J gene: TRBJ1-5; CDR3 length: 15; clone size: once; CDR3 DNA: TGCGCCAGCAGCTTGGAAGGTTATAGCAATCAGCCCCAGCATTTT; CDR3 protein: CASSLEGYSNQPQHF